The 30 T cell receptor beta chains in this list originate from one sample, sequenced in a study of control samples from healthy donors and cancer patients. TCRdb keeps only in-frame clones here, not all; method: immunoSEQ multiplex PCR. In the table there are some 100,000 clones, around 90% of which are singletons. Sequences were obtained from blood. These receptor sequences come from a young man in good health.

This sequence joins TRBV11-2 and TRBJ2-1; D unclear. CDR1 is SGHAT and CDR2 is FQNNGV in the germline V gene. There are 12 residues in the CDR3. With 3 bases removed from V and 5 bases from J, the gap between germline ends came to 5 bases. In nucleotides, the CDR3 is TGTGCCAGCAGCTTGGGAAACAATGAGCAGTTCTTC. It specifies CASSLGNNEQFF.

This chain joins TRBV25-1 and TRBJ2-5, with 9 bases identical to TRBD2. With V trimmed by 3 bases and J by 5 bases, 7 bases remained unmatched. CDR1 MGHDK and CDR2 SYGVNS come from the germline V gene. CDR3 length: 15 amino acids. The chain's CDR3 is CASSDGGGVRETQYF. CDR3 bases: TGTGCCAGCAGTGATGGCGGGGGGGTAAGGGAGACCCAGTACTTC.

In regard to this clone: The germline gene is not matched at one end of the junction; a read error may be the cause. The chain couples TRBV28 to TRBJ2-7; D uncertain. From germline, CDR1 is MDHEN and CDR2 SYDVKM. This CDR3 comprises 15 residues. This chain's CDR3 is CASSYQVLGAYEQYF. The CDR3 DNA follows: TGTGCCAGCAGTTATCAGGTCCTAGGTGCCTATGAGCAGTACTTC.

The chain uses TRBV11-2 and TRBJ1-2; D gene ambiguous. Germline V gene sequence: CDR1 SGHAT, CDR2 FQNNGV. The V end lost 1 base, the J end lost 4 bases, and 10 bases lay between the germline ends. This CDR3 is built from 14 residues. CDR3: CASSLAGIPYGYTF. The CDR3 DNA is TGTGCCAGCAGCTTAGCGGGGATCCCCTATGGCTACACCTTC.

The CDR3, as DNA: TGTGCCAGCAGCCAAGAGTGGCTAGCGGGAGGCAACACCGGGGAGCTGTTTTTT. Translated: CASSQEWLAGGNTGELFF. The chain uses TRBV3-1 (or the pseudogene TRBV3-2) and TRBJ2-2; 11 positions agree with TRBD2. This CDR3 is 18 amino acids long. CDR1 is LGHDT and CDR2 is YNNKEL in the germline V gene (reference sequence). Trimming took 0 bases from V and 2 from J; bases not matched to a gene: 5.

The DNA of the CDR3 is TGTGCCAGCAGCTGGGACAGTTCCTACGAGCAGTACTTC. As protein: CASSWDSSYEQYF. The rearrangement joins TRBV11-2 to TRBJ2-7, with 7 bases that match TRBD1. Per the germline V gene, CDR1 is SGHAT and CDR2 is FQNNGV. J lost 1 base, V lost 4 bases, and 1 base had no gene match. There are 13 residues in the CDR3. Full variable domain (remainder filled in from reference TRBV11-2 and TRBJ2-7): EAGVAQSPRYKIIEKRQSVAFWCNPISGHATLYWYQQILGQGPKLLIQFQNNGVVDDSQLPKDRFSAERLKGVDSTLKIQPAKLEDSAVYLCASSWDSSYEQYFGPGTRLTVT.

V is TRBV29-1 and J is TRBJ2-7; 7 bases are shared with TRBD2. V was pared by 1 base and J by 6 bases, with 6 bases of the junction left unmatched. Germline V gene sequence: CDR1 SQVTM, CDR2 ANQGSEA. The CDR3 has 13 residues. CDR3 in DNA: TGCAGCGTTGAAGGGGAGGGCCCGGTCGAGCAGTACTTC. Translated: CSVEGEGPVEQYF.

The chain carries TRBV27 and TRBJ2-1, with D unresolved. The CDR3 sequence is 12 residues long. Germline V gene data show CDR1 as MNHEY and CDR2 as SMNVEV (reference sequence). V dropped 4 bases and J dropped 7 bases, with 8 bases sitting between them. For the CDR3, the DNA is TGTGCCAGCAGTTCCGGAGTGAATGAGCAGTTCTTC. It translates to CASSSGVNEQFF.

This clone appeared a few times. This rearrangement joins TRBV5-4 to TRBJ1-4; a weak D match, TRBD1 (6 bases). The germline gives CDR1 SGHNT, CDR2 YYREEE (reference sequence). The germline V and J ends were trimmed by 2 bases and 5 bases, with 10 bases remaining between them. This CDR3 comprises 14 residues. The CDR3 DNA follows: TGTGCCAGCAGCTTCCGGGACACCAATGAAAAACTGTTTTTT. Its protein is CASSFRDTNEKLFF.

The count of this clone is one. This chain links TRBV24-1 with TRBJ2-1, with D possibly matching TRBD2 (6 bases). Germline CDR1 is KGHDR and CDR2 is SFDVKD. This CDR3 contains 17 residues. V was shortened by 6 bases and J by 8 bases, with 25 bases between the two germline ends. CDR3 coding DNA: TGTGCCACCAGTTCGACCCTCAGGGACCTCGGGGAGGATGAGCAGTTCTTC. Encoded protein: CATSSTLRDLGEDEQFF.

V usage is TRBV7-3 and J usage is TRBJ2-5; D is unresolved. V dropped 2 bases and J dropped 9 bases, with 13 bases sitting between them. The CDR3 extends over 13 amino acids. Germline lookup yields CDR1 SGHTA and CDR2 FQGTGA. CDR3 sequence: CASSLGPSGAQYF. The CDR3 nucleotides read TGTGCCAGCAGCTTAGGGCCCAGTGGGGCCCAGTACTTC.

The V gene is TRBV7-8, the J gene TRBJ2-7; D unresolved. This CDR3 contains 12 residues. In germline, CDR1 is SGHVS, CDR2 FQNEAQ. V lost 6 bases to trimming and J lost 5 bases, with 11 bases between them. The CDR3 loop is CASSLTFHEQYF. CDR3 nucleotides: TGTGCCAGCAGTCTTACGTTTCACGAGCAGTACTTC.

CDR3 in DNA: TGTGCCAGCAGTCTTACTAGCGGGAGCCACGAGCAGTACTTC. It codes for CASSLTSGSHEQYF. This rearrangement joins TRBV7-3 to TRBJ2-7, with TRBD2 identical over 11 bases. Germline V gene sequence: CDR1 SGHTA, CDR2 FQGTGA. The CDR3 covers 14 residues. Trimming removed 6 bases from V and 5 bases from J; junction bases left unmatched: 6.

As for this clone: Other DNA variants within this sample encode the same CDR3. Here the CDR3 reads CASSKGGGRGLDTGELFF. The CDR3 region has the DNA TGTGCCAGCAGCAAAGGGGGGGGCAGGGGGCTGGACACCGGGGAGCTGTTTTTT. The gene calls are TRBV21-1 and TRBJ2-2; TRBD1 was called by the table and not checked on the DNA. TRBV21-1 corresponds to a pseudogene. This CDR3 spans 18 amino acids.

The gene calls are TRBV7-9 and TRBJ2-5; D could derive from TRBD1 or TRBD2 (6 bases each). The CDR3 loop spans 14 amino acids. Trimming took off 0 bases at V and 6 bases at J, with 11 bases between the two ends. Germline lookup yields CDR1 SEHNR and CDR2 FQNEAQ (reference sequence). The CDR3 DNA is TGTGCCAGCAGCTTAGCCTCTGGGGGGCAGACCCAGTACTTC. Its translation is CASSLASGGQTQYF.

V gene TRBV19 combines with J gene TRBJ1-1; 7 positions match TRBD1. The V gene end was trimmed by 3 bases and the J gene end by 5 bases; junction bases not matched to a gene: 9. Germline values: CDR1 LNHDA, CDR2 SQIVND (reference sequence). This CDR3 spans 15 amino acids. This CDR3 reads CASSMRAGGGTEAFF. The CDR3 DNA sequence: TGTGCCAGTAGTATGAGGGCAGGGGGGGGAACTGAAGCTTTCTTT.

The CDR3 here is CASSAQAPGQGNYGYTF. The CDR3 coding sequence is TGTGCCAGCAGCGCACAAGCTCCGGGACAGGGCAACTATGGCTACACCTTC. J is TRBJ1-2 and V is TRBV7-3, with 9 bases fitting TRBD1. The J segment lost 2 bases and the V segment lost 5 bases, leaving 12 bases of the junction unmatched. Germline V gene lookup returns CDR1 SGHTA and CDR2 FQGTGA. The CDR3 has 17 residues.

The chain recombines TRBV20-1 with TRBJ2-3; the D is unclear. This CDR3 is built from 11 residues. CDR1 is DFQATT and CDR2 is SNEGSKA in the germline V gene (reference sequence). V shed 2 bases and J shed 5 bases, with 5 bases lying between them. In DNA form, the CDR3 reads TGCAGTGCTAGACTAGTAGATACGCAGTATTTT. As protein: CSARLVDTQYF.

In its sample, this clone was seen a few times. The CDR3 loop reads CASSPGTGVGQPQHF. The CDR3 DNA sequence: TGTGCCAGCTCACCCGGGACAGGGGTCGGGCAGCCCCAGCATTTT. V usage is TRBV18 and J usage is TRBJ1-5, with 10 nucleotides matching TRBD1. With 3 bases clipped from V and 7 bases from J, the junction kept 6 bases outside the gene matches. The V gene's germline CDR1 is KGHSH and CDR2 LQKENI. The CDR3 extends over 15 amino acids.

The chain recombines TRBV5-4 with TRBJ1-1; D perhaps matches TRBD1 (5 bases). The germline V gene has CDR1 SGHNT and CDR2 YYREEE (reference sequence). Trimming shortened V by 4 bases and J by 2 bases, and 18 bases separated the two germline ends. The CDR3 has 16 residues. This CDR3 reads CASSTRAGAGNTEAFF. The CDR3 DNA is TGTGCCAGCAGCACCAGGGCGGGAGCAGGAAACACTGAAGCTTTCTTT.

This chain links TRBV6-5 with TRBJ1-5, with D unclear. Germline CDR1 and CDR2: MNHEY and SVGAGI. Trimming removed 6 bases at V and 2 bases at J, with 14 bases between. CDR3 size: 15 residues. The CDR3 sequence: CASSNGPGGNQPQHF. The CDR3 DNA sequence: TGTGCCAGCAGCAATGGACCCGGAGGCAATCAGCCCCAGCATTTT.

The V and J genes are TRBV19 and TRBJ1-1; D remains ambiguous. In germline, CDR1 is LNHDA, CDR2 SQIVND (reference sequence). The length of the CDR3 is 12 residues. Trimming removed 5 bases from V and 1 base from J, with 5 bases in between. The CDR3 protein is CASSRQNTEAFF. For the CDR3, the DNA is TGTGCCAGTAGTCGACAGAACACTGAAGCTTTCTTT.

This sequence joins TRBV9 and TRBJ1-5, with 9 bases lining up with TRBD1. The germline V gene has CDR1 SGDLS and CDR2 YYNGEE. Trimming took 2 bases from V and 4 from J; bases not matched to a gene: 1. This CDR3 region has 14 residues. Here the CDR3 DNA reads TGTGCCAGCAGCGTGGGACAGGGTAATCAGCCCCAGCATTTT. This gives the protein CASSVGQGNQPQHF.

The chain recombines TRBV2 with TRBJ1-1; D is possibly TRBD1 (6 bases). Looked up from germline, CDR1 is SNHLY and CDR2 is FYNNEI. This CDR3 contains 14 residues. V was pared by 6 bases and J by 7 bases, with 18 bases between. The CDR3 DNA reads as TGTGCCAGCAGGGGAGGACAGCCCCCGAGTGAAGCTTTCTTT. Protein: CASRGGQPPSEAFF.

This clone came up a few times. The chain uses TRBV2 and TRBJ2-1, with TRBD2 matching over 9 bases. The CDR3 has 19 amino acids. J lost 2 bases, V lost 3 bases, and 14 bases had no gene match. Looked up from germline, CDR1 is SNHLY and CDR2 is FYNNEI. The CDR3 region is CASSDRSGRLLATYNEQFF. As DNA, the CDR3 is TGTGCCAGCAGTGACCGTAGCGGGAGACTTTTAGCTACCTACAATGAGCAGTTCTTC.

The chain recombines TRBV30 with TRBJ1-6, with D uncertain. Deletions cut 7 bases from V and 7 bases from J, with 14 bases between. The CDR3 spans 13 residues. The germline CDR1 and CDR2 sequences are GTSNPN and SVGIG (reference sequence). The chain's CDR3 is CASRGQANSPLHF. CDR3 nucleotides: TGTGCCTCCAGAGGGCAGGCGAATTCACCCCTCCACTTT.

V gene TRBV28 combines with J gene TRBJ1-5; 7 bases are a match to TRBD1. This CDR3 contains 13 residues. V shed 11 bases and J 1 base; nucleotides not matched to a gene: 5. Germline V CDR1 and CDR2: MDHEN, SYDVKM. This chain's CDR3 is CAGTTGSNQPQHF. The CDR3 DNA sequence: TGTGCCGGAACGACAGGGAGCAATCAGCCCCAGCATTTT.

The chain has TRBV10-3 and TRBJ1-2, with TRBD1 matching over 7 bases. CDR1 and CDR2 (germline): ENHRY, SYGVKD. Trimming at V came to 0 bases and at J to 6 bases, leaving 7 bases not matched to a gene. This CDR3 spans 15 amino acids. Written as DNA, the CDR3 is TGTGCCATCAGTGAGTCTGACAGGGCTCCCCATGGCTACACCTTC. It specifies CAISESDRAPHGYTF.

This clone was detected only a few times. This rearrangement joins TRBV20-1 to TRBJ2-4; no reliable D call. The CDR3 runs 14 residues. With 3 bases removed from V and 7 bases from J, the gap between germline ends came to 16 bases. Germline V gives CDR1 DFQATT, CDR2 SNEGSKA (reference sequence). CDR3 sequence (DNA): TGCAGTGCTAGTTCCAGGAAGCGCCTCAACATTCAGTACTTC. Encoded protein: CSASSRKRLNIQYF.

This chain links TRBV24-1 with TRBJ2-5; D ambiguous. V lost 3 bases to trimming and J lost 2 bases, with 12 bases between them. The CDR3 extends over 15 amino acids. In germline, CDR1 is KGHDR, CDR2 SFDVKD. The CDR3 reads CATSDTRGIQETQYF. The DNA of the CDR3 is TGTGCCACCAGTGATACCCGTGGAATACAAGAGACCCAGTACTTC.